What follows are 27 T cell receptor beta chains derived from one specimen sequenced in a study of shared clonotypes between healthy human individuals. Data came from immunoSEQ multiplex PCR; TCRdb stores just in-frame clones and leaves some out. The sample lists around 1.4 million clones; about 98.5% were seen once. The sequenced sample was naive CD4+ T cells sorted from blood. Subset defined: CD45RA+ positively selected. Every receptor here comes from a man aged 30 to 45 in good health.

In nucleotides, the CDR3 is TGTGCCAGCAGTTTCTCGAAAAGCACTGAAGCTTTCTTT. Translation: CASSFSKSTEAFF. V usage is TRBV27 and J usage is TRBJ1-1; D not resolved. The CDR3 is made up of 13 amino acids. V shed 3 bases and J shed 4 bases, with 9 bases lying between them. Germline V gives CDR1 MNHEY, CDR2 SMNVEV (reference sequence).

The rearrangement links TRBV5-4 to TRBJ2-7, with D possibly being TRBD2 (7 bases). CDR3 length equals 14 residues. Germline V gene lookup returns CDR1 SGHNT and CDR2 YYREEE (reference sequence). Trimming cost V 1 base and J 4 bases, with 12 bases left between them. CDR3 loop: CASSLTGREYEQYF. The DNA for the CDR3 is TGTGCCAGCAGCTTGACAGGGAGGGAGTACGAGCAGTACTTC.

The chain recombines TRBV4-1 with TRBJ2-7, with 7 bases matching TRBD1. The CDR3 runs to 13 residues. Germline CDR1 reads MGHRA; CDR2 reads YSYEKL. The V and J ends lost 4 bases and 3 bases, in that order; junction bases with no gene match: 3. CDR3 sequence: CASSLDRIYEQYF. CDR3 DNA sequence: TGCGCCAGCAGCCTGGACAGGATCTACGAGCAGTACTTC.

The CDR3 is CASSLVAVRTTNEKLFF. The CDR3 coding sequence is TGTGCCAGCAGCTTAGTCGCAGTTAGGACAACTAATGAAAAACTGTTTTTT. The genes are TRBV7-9 and TRBJ1-4, with unresolved D. CDR3 size: 17 residues. V lost 1 base and J 0 bases, leaving 12 bases between the germline ends. Germline lookup yields CDR1 SEHNR and CDR2 FQNEAQ (reference sequence).

The rearrangement links TRBV30 to TRBJ1-1; D ambiguous. The CDR3 has 12 residues. Trimming left V 3 bases short and J 1 base short, with 6 bases between. The germline V gene has CDR1 GTSNPN and CDR2 SVGIG (reference sequence). The CDR3 sequence is CAWRFENTEAFF. In nucleotides, the CDR3 is TGTGCCTGGAGATTTGAGAACACTGAAGCTTTCTTT.

CDR3 nucleotide sequence: TGTGCCTGGAACCCGGGACAGGGATCATGGTACGAGCAGTACTTC. Amino acids: CAWNPGQGSWYEQYF. This chain uses TRBV30 with TRBJ2-7; 9 bases align to TRBD1. The CDR3 is made up of 15 amino acids. Losses at the gene ends were 4 bases for V and 4 bases for J; bases not matched to a gene: 11. Germline CDR1 reads GTSNPN; CDR2 reads SVGIG (reference sequence).

The rearrangement joins TRBV7-2 to TRBJ1-1, with a weak D call TRBD1 (5 bases). This CDR3 region has 11 residues. Trimming stripped 4 bases from V and 14 bases from J, with 14 bases between. CDR1 is SGHTA and CDR2 is FQGNSA in the germline V gene. CDR3 residues: CASSSAGVLFF. The CDR3 coding sequence is TGTGCCAGCAGCTCGGCGGGGGTTTTGTTCTTT. Drawing the rest from reference TRBV7-2 and TRBJ1-1, the complete variable domain is GAGVSQSPSNKVTEKGKDVELRCDPISGHTALYWYRQSLGQGLEFLIYFQGNSAPDKSGLPSDRFSAERTGGSVSTLTIQRTQQEDSAVYLCASSSAGVLFFGQGTRLTVV.

The J gene is TRBJ2-7, the V gene TRBV6-1; 8 bases line up with TRBD2. Germline CDR1 is MNHNS and CDR2 is SASEGT. CDR3 length: 16 residues. Trimming cost V 2 bases and J 4 bases; bases outside gene matches: 10. DNA of the CDR3: TGTGCCAGCAGTGAAAGGTCAATAGCGGGAAAGTACGAGCAGTACTTC. This gives the protein CASSERSIAGKYEQYF.

The chain is built from TRBV7-9 and TRBJ2-7; 11 nucleotides line up with TRBD2. CDR1 and CDR2 from the germline V gene are SEHNR and FQNEAQ (reference sequence). The CDR3 has 14 amino acids. V shed 6 bases and J 3 bases; nucleotides not matched to a gene: 4. This chain's CDR3 is CASSLTSGVYEQYF. CDR3 DNA sequence: TGTGCCAGCAGTTTGACTAGCGGGGTCTACGAGCAGTACTTC.

This chain joins TRBV6-5 and TRBJ1-3; no firm D call. Trimming pared 6 bases from V and 0 bases from J, leaving 9 bases between. CDR1 and CDR2 from the germline V gene are MNHEY and SVGAGI. This CDR3 spans 14 amino acids. DNA for the CDR3: TGTGCCAGCAGCCCGCGGCACTCTGGAAACACCATATATTTT. Protein product: CASSPRHSGNTIYF.

The chain carries TRBV5-1 and TRBJ2-7; TRBD1 aligns across 7 bases. Germline lookup yields CDR1 SGHRS and CDR2 YFSETQ. The CDR3 is 16 amino acids. J was trimmed by 3 bases and V by 4 bases; bases with no gene match: 13. In DNA form, the CDR3 reads TGCGCCAGCAGCGTGTCACCGGGACAGCTCATCTACGAGCAGTACTTC. This codes for CASSVSPGQLIYEQYF.

The gene calls are TRBV19 and TRBJ1-5; D is possibly TRBD1 (6 bases). V shed 3 bases and J shed 2 bases, with 8 bases lying between them. This CDR3 spans 14 amino acids. The germline V gene encodes CDR1 LNHDA and CDR2 SQIVND (reference sequence). The CDR3 DNA reads TGTGCCAGTAGTATTCACAGGGGCAATCAGCCCCAGCATTTT. It is translated as CASSIHRGNQPQHF.

The chain is built from TRBV19 and TRBJ1-5; the D is unclear. CDR3 length: 14 residues. Trimming pared 5 bases from V and 4 bases from J, leaving 12 bases between. Germline values: CDR1 LNHDA, CDR2 SQIVND (reference sequence). The CDR3 DNA sequence: TGTGCCAGTAGTCGCCAACTAGGGAATCAGCCCCAGCATTTT. Protein product: CASSRQLGNQPQHF.

The rearrangement links TRBV9 to TRBJ2-7; D remains ambiguous. The V and J ends lost 3 bases and 0 bases respectively, with 7 bases between them. The CDR3 has 13 residues. The germline V gene has CDR1 SGDLS and CDR2 YYNGEE. This chain's CDR3 is CASSAPSSYEQYF. In DNA, the CDR3 is TGTGCCAGCAGCGCCCCAAGCTCCTACGAGCAGTACTTC.

The rearrangement links TRBV11-2 to TRBJ2-5, with TRBD2 matching over 12 bases. The CDR3 is 15 residues long. The junction had 3 bases not matched to a gene; V was cut back by 3 bases and J by 4 bases. Germline V gene data show CDR1 as SGHAT and CDR2 as FQNNGV. CDR3 amino acids: CASSFTTSGRETQYF. DNA for the CDR3: TGTGCCAGCAGCTTCACGACTAGCGGGAGAGAGACCCAGTACTTC.

This clone was found once. CDR3 in DNA: TGTGCCAGCTATAAGGCTCAAGGGGCGAACACTGAAGCTTTCTTT. Translating gives CASYKAQGANTEAFF. V is TRBV2 and J is TRBJ1-1; TRBD1 is a possible D gene (5 bases). CDR1 and CDR2 (germline): SNHLY, FYNNEI. The germline V and J ends were trimmed by 8 bases and 1 base, with 17 bases remaining between them. This CDR3 is built from 15 residues.

The chain is built from TRBV6-6 and TRBJ2-1; D is uncertain. V lost 4 bases and J 9 bases, leaving 16 bases between the germline ends. The CDR3 has 14 amino acids. CDR1 and CDR2 (germline): MNHNY, SVGAGI (reference sequence). CDR3 protein: CASSSPGSFREQFF. For the CDR3, the DNA is TGTGCCAGCAGTTCTCCGGGCTCATTCCGTGAGCAGTTCTTC.

The V and J genes are TRBV25-1 and TRBJ2-7; a possible D gene is TRBD1 (5 bases). The germline CDR1 and CDR2 sequences are MGHDK and SYGVNS. Trimming took off 7 bases at V and 0 bases at J, with 10 bases between the two ends. The length of the CDR3 is 13 residues. The CDR3 is CASTRQSSYEQYF. The CDR3 DNA is TGTGCCAGCACCCGACAGAGCTCCTACGAGCAGTACTTC.

The chain joins TRBV29-1 to TRBJ2-1, with TRBD2 identical over 10 bases. The V gene end was trimmed by 5 bases and the J gene end by 2 bases; junction bases not matched to a gene: 9. Germline V gives CDR1 SQVTM, CDR2 ANQGSEA. The CDR3 has 16 residues. The CDR3 sequence is CSVTPGTSATYNEQFF. The CDR3 DNA reads TGCAGCGTTACCCCCGGGACTAGCGCGACCTACAATGAGCAGTTCTTC.

J is TRBJ2-5 and V is TRBV7-9; a possible D gene is TRBD1 (5 bases). The CDR3 consists of 13 residues. CDR1 is SEHNR and CDR2 is FQNEAQ in the germline V gene (reference sequence). Trimming removed 3 bases from V and 5 bases from J, with 10 bases in between. CDR3 amino acids: CASSLDPGETQYF. CDR3 in DNA: TGTGCCAGCAGCTTGGACCCAGGGGAGACCCAGTACTTC.

A single count supports this clone. The chain has TRBV5-4 and TRBJ2-7, with 11 bases fitting TRBD2. V lost 4 bases and J lost 3; bases outside the gene matches: 9. CDR3 length: 16 residues. The germline gives CDR1 SGHNT, CDR2 YYREEE (reference sequence). The CDR3 reads CASSKRTSGLLYEQYF. CDR3 sequence (DNA): TGTGCCAGCAGCAAAAGGACTAGCGGGTTACTCTACGAGCAGTACTTC.

The chain has TRBV15 and TRBJ2-3; 9 bases agree with TRBD2. The CDR3 totals 20 residues. The germline V gene encodes CDR1 LNHNV and CDR2 YYDKDF (reference sequence). V was clipped by 1 base and J by 2 bases; unmatched bases: 16. CDR3 DNA: TGTGCCACCAGCAGAGGGTGGGGTAGCGGGAGACCGTGGGACACAGATACGCAGTATTTT. It translates to CATSRGWGSGRPWDTDTQYF.

In DNA, the CDR3 is TGCGCCAGCAGCCCGGCGGTCCTAGCGGGTTCCCGGCGAGAGACCCAGTACTTC. Encoded protein: CASSPAVLAGSRRETQYF. This sequence joins TRBV4-1 and TRBJ2-5, with 8 bases matching TRBD2. The CDR3 is made up of 18 amino acids. After removal of 4 bases from V and 4 bases from J, the junction contained 17 bases not matched to a gene. Germline loops: CDR1 MGHRA, CDR2 YSYEKL.

Turning to this clone: The sample has other DNA sequences that encode this CDR3 too. The chain is built from TRBV5-1 and TRBJ2-7, with 12 bases matching TRBD2. V trimming: 4 bases; J trimming: 3 bases; junction bases outside the gene matches: 2. Germline lookup yields CDR1 SGHRS and CDR2 YFSETQ. The CDR3 is 14 residues long. CDR3 protein: CASSQTSGSYEQYF. CDR3 coding DNA: TGCGCCAGCAGCCAGACTAGCGGGAGCTACGAGCAGTACTTC.

This chain connects TRBV28 to TRBJ2-7; 10 nucleotides line up with TRBD2. This CDR3 contains 15 residues. Germline V gene data show CDR1 as MDHEN and CDR2 as SYDVKM. The trim removed 3 bases at V and 1 base at J, leaving 3 bases unmatched. Here the CDR3 DNA reads TGTGCCAGCAGTTTTGGACTAGCGGTGTCCTACGAGCAGTACTTC. Translating gives CASSFGLAVSYEQYF.

V gene TRBV19 combines with J gene TRBJ2-2; 9 nucleotides line up with TRBD1. Germline CDR1 is LNHDA and CDR2 is SQIVND (reference sequence). Unmatched junction bases numbered 3, after V lost 8 bases and J lost 2 bases. The CDR3 is 14 amino acids. CDR3 protein: CASADRGNTGELFF. The CDR3 region has the DNA TGTGCCAGTGCGGACAGGGGAAACACCGGGGAGCTGTTTTTT.

This chain connects TRBV4-1 to TRBJ1-2; TRBD1 might be the D (5 bases). V shed 0 bases and J shed 1 base, with 15 bases lying between them. The length of the CDR3 is 17 residues. CDR1 and CDR2 from the germline V gene are MGHRA and YSYEKL. CDR3 loop: CASSQDSGGANNYGYTF. CDR3 DNA: TGCGCCAGCAGCCAAGATAGTGGAGGGGCGAATAACTATGGCTACACCTTC.